Listed below are T cell receptor beta chains from one sample, sequenced in a study of cytomegalovirus exposure and HLA in healthy donors. Data came from immunoSEQ multiplex PCR; TCRdb stores just in-frame clones and leaves some out. The repertoire consists of 76,000 or so clones, with over 65% occurring once and the leading ten covering roughly a sixth. The sequencing sample was made of PBMCs. Every receptor here comes from a woman aged 40 to 50 in good health and CMV-seropositive. CDR3s include the opening cysteine and the closing phenylalanine or tryptophan. The D gene is left open where the match is weak. The size field is filled for only some rows; it gives once, few, many or a size class.

j_call clone_size v_call d_call cdr3_nt cdr3_aa
TRBJ2-7 - TRBV5-4 - TGTGCCAGCAGCTCGCTGGGCCGCTACGAGCAGTACTTC CASSSLGRYEQYF
TRBJ2-5 - TRBV7-7 - TGTGCTAGCAGCCGCGGACAGCAAGAGACCCAGTACTTC CASSRGQQETQYF
TRBJ1-1 - TRBV28 - TGTGCCAGCAGTTTAACCAGTTCCCTGACTGAAGCTTTCTTT CASSLTSSLTEAFF
TRBJ2-7 - TRBV7-8 TRBD2 TGTGCCAGCAGCCAGACTAGCGGGGGATATCGGCAGTACTTC CASSQTSGGYRQYF
TRBJ1-2 - TRBV18 TRBD1 TGTGCCAGCTCACCTCTACAGACACCGGGACAGGGAACCGGCTACACCTTC CASSPLQTPGQGTGYTF
TRBJ2-2 - TRBV4-1 - TGCGCCAGCAGCCACACTCAATCCCCGAACACCGGGGAGCTGTTTTTT CASSHTQSPNTGELFF
TRBJ1-1 - TRBV5-1 - TGCGCCAGCAGCTTGGAGGGGCTGGGGGCACCCACTGAAGCTTTCTTT CASSLEGLGAPTEAFF
TRBJ2-3 - TRBV9 TRBD2 TGTGCCAGCAGCTCAGGGACTACTAGCACAGATACGCAGTATTTT CASSSGTTSTDTQYF
TRBJ1-4 - TRBV5-6 - TGTGCCAGCAGCTTGGGCGCTCCAACTAATGAAAAACTGTTTTTT CASSLGAPTNEKLFF
TRBJ2-5 - TRBV30 TRBD1 TGTGCCTGGAGCAGACAGGGGAGGGAGACCCAGTACTTC CAWSRQGRETQYF
TRBJ2-7 - TRBV5-6 TRBD1 TGTGCCAGCAGCTGGGCGGCGGGGACAGGGGTAATCCACGAGCAGTACTTC CASSWAAGTGVIHEQYF
TRBJ2-3 - TRBV29-1 TRBD1 TGCAGCGTTGAACGAGGGACAGGGGTCGATACGCAGTATTTT CSVERGTGVDTQYF
TRBJ1-2 - TRBV6-1 - TGTGCCAGCAGTGAAGCAGGGGACTATGGCTACACCTTC CASSEAGDYGYTF
TRBJ1-5 - TRBV28 - TGTGCCAGCAGTTTAATTAACGATGGGAGGGGGGGACCCCAGCATTTT CASSLINDGRGGPQHF
TRBJ2-3 - TRBV5-1 TRBD2 TGCGCCAGCAGTCAGGAGGTAGCGGGGGGGCCGACAGATACGCAGTATTTT CASSQEVAGGPTDTQYF
TRBJ2-1 - TRBV2 TRBD1 TGTGCCAGCAGTGAAAGGGGGCTGGAGCAGTTCTTC CASSERGLEQFF
TRBJ1-5 - TRBV29-1 - TGCAGCGTCGTTCTGGGCTACAATCAGCCCCAGCATTTT CSVVLGYNQPQHF
TRBJ1-4 - TRBV6-1 TRBD1 TGTGCCAGCAGGGGGGGACAGGGGGCTTATGAAAAACTGTTTTTT CASRGGQGAYEKLFF
TRBJ1-2 - TRBV6-4 - TGTGCCAGCCGGGACAACCGTGGCTACACCTTC CASRDNRGYTF
TRBJ1-4 once TRBV19 - TGTGCCAGTAGTATGGGGAGGGTAGTGGCAACTAATGAAAAACTGTTTTTT CASSMGRVVATNEKLFF
TRBJ1-2 - TRBV25-1 - TGTGCCAGCAGTGATTACGGGGAGAACTATGGCTACACCTTC CASSDYGENYGYTF
TRBJ2-7 - TRBV1 - TGCACCAGCAGCCGAATTCCGGGACAGGGCCTACGAGGGAGGTACTTC CTSSRIPGQGLRGRYF
TRBJ2-1 - TRBV7-8 - TGTGCCAGCAGCCCACAGGGTTATGAGCAGTTCTTC CASSPQGYEQFF
TRBJ2-7 - TRBV5-6 - TGTGCCAGCAGCTCACGCAGGTTATTCAGGGAAAACAACGAGCAGTACTTC CASSSRRLFRENNEQYF
TRBJ1-5 once TRBV4-1 - TGCGCCAGCAGCCACCCCACAGGATCCAATCAGCCCCAGCATTTT CASSHPTGSNQPQHF
TRBJ2-6 - TRBV28 - TGTGCCAGCAGTCTTTCGGTGGCTGGGGCCAACGTCCTGACTTTC CASSLSVAGANVLTF
TRBJ1-3 - TRBV6-1 - TGTGCCAGCACGGGGAGCTCTGGAAACACCATATATTTT CASTGSSGNTIYF
TRBJ2-1 - TRBV4-3 - TGCGCCAGCAGCCAAGAACTACCGACGTTTGGGTCCTACAATGAGCAGTTCTTC CASSQELPTFGSYNEQFF
TRBJ1-4 - TRBV6-5 - TGTGCCAGCAGTTATGCGGGACTACTGTTTTTT CASSYAGLLFF
TRBJ2-1 - TRBV27 TRBD2 TGTGCCAGCAGTTTTGCGGGAGGGATCTCCTACAATGAGCAGTTCTTC CASSFAGGISYNEQFF
TRBJ2-1 - TRBV5-1 TRBD2 TGCGCCAGCAGCCCTCTAGCGGGAGACAATGAGCAGTTCTTC CASSPLAGDNEQFF
TRBJ1-1 - TRBV30 TRBD1 TGTGCCTGGAACAGGGGGCTGGGTACTGAAGCTTTCTTT CAWNRGLGTEAFF
TRBJ1-2 - TRBV30 - TGTGCCTGGAGTGATAAATATAACTATGGCTACACCTTC CAWSDKYNYGYTF
TRBJ1-4 few TRBV5-1 - TGCGCCAGCAGCGCCCCGGACAGCCAAAAACTGTTTTTT CASSAPDSQKLFF
TRBJ2-2 - TRBV4-2 TRBD2 TGTGCCAGCAGCCAAGATGGAGGACTAGCGAACACCGGGGAGCTGTTTTTT CASSQDGGLANTGELFF
TRBJ2-1 - TRBV7-8 - TGTGCCAGCAGACCTGGACTAATGGAAACGCCCGCTGAGCAGTTCTTC CASRPGLMETPAEQFF
TRBJ2-1 - TRBV27 TRBD2 TGTGCCAGCAGCCGGCGGGGGGCCCTAAGCTCCTACAATGAGCAGTTCTTC CASSRRGALSSYNEQFF